This entry is about one TCR beta chain. This clone has more than one count but fewer than ten. Its antigen is still unknown. Per-base qualities were not stored, and no clone one base away is much larger. This entry comes from a study of blood T cell repertoires in COVID-19 (dated by TCRdb to 2020 to 2022). A note on the overall study: Samples from collaborators originated in the United States, Italy and Spain and spanned both the acute and convalescent phases of COVID-19. The material from the prospective study consisted of cDNA or gDNA derived from T cells, B-cell-depleted T cells, or PBMCs. Subjects who had been exposed to COVID-19, were actively infected with it, or had recovered from it provided the deeply sampled blood TCRbeta repertoires that made up the dataset. The repertoires were released in a freely available public database meant as a resource for research on the immune response to SARS-CoV-2. The samples were drawn from two sources: the first 160 participants of the ongoing ImmuneRACE study, and 950 to 1,500 subjects contributed by 6 global collaborators. A de-identified subject ID, COVID-19 status, age in years and sex were almost always included in the sample metadata. Where available, HLA class I and class II types were taken from metadata supplied by the sample provider and were not determined by assay-based typing.

Whole blood was collected in K2EDTA tubes by collaborating institutions according to the institutions' own protocols. For TCRbeta analysis, collaborators shipped samples as frozen whole blood, isolated PBMCs, or DNA extracted from either of those sample types. The investigation overall reported the following: How much clinical and demographic metadata was included differed by source and by participant, and the metadata was provided uncurated.

The immunoSEQ Assay, a bias-controlled multiplex PCR, was used to amplify TCRbeta CDR3 regions from genomic DNA. The paper's data handling went like this. The number of nucleated cells in each sample was estimated from the amplification of reference gene primers within the assay. To quantify the absolute abundance of each unique TCRbeta CDR3 rearrangement, sequence reads were collapsed and filtered. For each sample, productive Simpson clonality was calculated as the square root of Simpson's diversity index across productive rearrangements. In TCRdb, the immuneACCESS table is reduced to in-frame sequences with V and J assigned. These tables do not hold every clone; where another copy was compared, an unresolved V gene accounts for under half, and the others remain unexplained. That table is the source of V, J and clone size, and D and trimming were worked out from the DNA. Present in this sample are 80,000 or so clones, 81% of which were seen just once. The ten biggest clones cover over 35% of the sample.

V and J lose 4 bases and 5 bases, and a span of 8 bases separates them. Taken from the germline V gene, the CDR1 and CDR2 loops are SGHTA and FQGNSA. The CDR3 spans 12 residues, from the cysteine through the phenylalanine. Just the 36-base CDR3 DNA is kept, in frame starting at base 1. Sequencing was done on a sample of peripheral blood. This clonotype was sampled from an older man with acute or convalescent COVID-19. The chain is made from TRBV7-2 and TRBJ1-2; a tentative D call is TRBD1 (6 bases match). The DNA sequence is given as TGTGCCAGCAGCTCCCAGGGGTATGGCTACACCTTC. Translated, this gives CASSSQGYGYTF.